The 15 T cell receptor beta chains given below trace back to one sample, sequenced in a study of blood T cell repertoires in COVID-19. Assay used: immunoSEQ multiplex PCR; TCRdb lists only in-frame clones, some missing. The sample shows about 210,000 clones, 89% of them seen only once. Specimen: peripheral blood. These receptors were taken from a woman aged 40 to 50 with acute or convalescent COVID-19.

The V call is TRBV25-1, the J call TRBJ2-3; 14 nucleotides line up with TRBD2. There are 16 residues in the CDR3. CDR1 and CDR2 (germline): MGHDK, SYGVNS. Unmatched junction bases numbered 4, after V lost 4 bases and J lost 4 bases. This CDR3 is CASSALTSGGADTQYF. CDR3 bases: TGTGCCAGCAGTGCCTTGACTAGCGGGGGGGCAGATACGCAGTATTTT.

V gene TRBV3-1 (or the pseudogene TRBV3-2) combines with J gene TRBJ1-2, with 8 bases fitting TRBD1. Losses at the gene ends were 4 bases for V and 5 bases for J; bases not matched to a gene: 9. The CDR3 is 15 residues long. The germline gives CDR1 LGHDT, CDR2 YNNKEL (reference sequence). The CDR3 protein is CASSPWSRDRYGYTF. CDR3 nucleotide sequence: TGTGCCAGCAGCCCGTGGTCGAGGGACAGGTATGGCTACACCTTC.

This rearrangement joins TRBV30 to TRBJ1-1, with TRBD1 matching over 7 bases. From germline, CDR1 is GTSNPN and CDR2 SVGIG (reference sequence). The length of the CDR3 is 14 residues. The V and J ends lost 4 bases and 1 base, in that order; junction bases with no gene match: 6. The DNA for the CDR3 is TGTGCCTGGATTCAGGGACAGAAGAACACTGAAGCTTTCTTT. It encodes CAWIQGQKNTEAFF.

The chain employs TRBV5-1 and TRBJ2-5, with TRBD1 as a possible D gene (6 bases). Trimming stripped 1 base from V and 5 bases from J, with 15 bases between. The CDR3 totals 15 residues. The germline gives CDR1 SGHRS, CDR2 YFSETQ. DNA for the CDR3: TGCGCCAGCAGCTTGAGCGCTGGGGGCATCGAGACCCAGTACTTC. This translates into CASSLSAGGIETQYF.

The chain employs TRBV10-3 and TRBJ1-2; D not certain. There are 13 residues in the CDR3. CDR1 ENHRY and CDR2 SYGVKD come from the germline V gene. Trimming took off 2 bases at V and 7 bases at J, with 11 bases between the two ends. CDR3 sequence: CAISETDLSGYTF. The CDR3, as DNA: TGTGCCATCAGTGAGACAGACCTATCTGGCTACACCTTC.

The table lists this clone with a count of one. The CDR3 nucleotides read TGCGCCAGCAGTCCTGGACAGGGCCCATTCTACGAGCAGTACGTC. Protein: CASSPGQGPFYEQYV. The gene calls are TRBV5-1 and TRBJ2-7; 8 bases are shared with TRBD1. Germline values: CDR1 SGHRS, CDR2 YFSETQ. Trimming took 5 bases from V and 3 from J; bases not matched to a gene: 10. This CDR3 comprises 15 residues.

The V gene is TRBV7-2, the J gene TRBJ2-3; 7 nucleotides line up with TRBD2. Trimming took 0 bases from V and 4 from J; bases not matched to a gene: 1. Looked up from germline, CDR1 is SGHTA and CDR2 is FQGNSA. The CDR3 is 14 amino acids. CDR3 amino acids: CASSLAGGSDTQYF. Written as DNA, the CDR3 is TGTGCCAGCAGCTTAGCGGGGGGGTCAGATACGCAGTATTTT.

The CDR3 DNA reads TGTGCCAGCAGTGACCGTGGGCGCAAAGGAAACGAGCAGTACGTC. Translation gives CASSDRGRKGNEQYV. The rearrangement joins TRBV6-4 to TRBJ2-7; D remains ambiguous. Germline V gives CDR1 MRHNA, CDR2 SNTAGT. Trimming removed 2 bases at V and 5 bases at J, with 16 bases between. The CDR3 extends over 15 amino acids.

This CDR3 reads CASSLARTGVFLGYTF. CDR3 DNA: TGTGCCAGCAGCTTAGCTAGGACAGGGGTTTTTCTTGGCTACACCTTC. The chain employs TRBV7-2 and TRBJ1-2; 9 nucleotides agree with TRBD1. CDR1 is SGHTA, CDR2 FQGNSA, per germline. This CDR3 has 16 amino acids. After removal of 0 bases from V and 7 bases from J, the junction contained 9 bases not matched to a gene.

Here the CDR3 reads CASSQDRGGERGNEQFF. The CDR3 DNA reads TGCGCCAGCAGCCAAGATCGAGGTGGTGAGAGAGGCAATGAGCAGTTCTTC. The chain carries TRBV4-1 and TRBJ2-1; D is unresolved. CDR3 size: 17 residues. The germline gives CDR1 MGHRA, CDR2 YSYEKL. Trimming stripped 0 bases from V and 6 bases from J, with 18 bases between.

The CDR3 region is CASSNSRGLAGELFF. The CDR3 DNA follows: TGTGCCAGCTCAAACTCAAGGGGTTTAGCCGGGGAGCTGTTTTTT. The J gene is TRBJ2-2, the V gene TRBV9, with a possible D match to TRBD1 (5 bases). Germline CDR1 and CDR2: SGDLS and YYNGEE. The V gene lost 7 bases and the J gene lost 6 bases, with 19 bases spanning the gap. The CDR3 covers 15 residues. Using reference TRBV9 and TRBJ2-2 for the parts outside the CDR3, the full variable domain is DSGVTQTPKHLITATGQRVTLRCSPRSGDLSVYWYQQSLDQGLQFLIQYYNGEERAKGNILERFSAQQFPDLHSELNLSSLELGDSALYFCASSNSRGLAGELFFGEGSRLTVL.

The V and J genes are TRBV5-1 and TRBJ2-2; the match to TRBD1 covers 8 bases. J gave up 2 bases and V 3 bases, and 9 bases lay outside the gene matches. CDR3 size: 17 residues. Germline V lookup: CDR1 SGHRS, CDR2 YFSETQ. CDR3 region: CASSSRMTGENTGELFF. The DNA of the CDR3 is TGCGCCAGCAGCTCCCGAATGACAGGGGAAAACACCGGGGAGCTGTTTTTT.

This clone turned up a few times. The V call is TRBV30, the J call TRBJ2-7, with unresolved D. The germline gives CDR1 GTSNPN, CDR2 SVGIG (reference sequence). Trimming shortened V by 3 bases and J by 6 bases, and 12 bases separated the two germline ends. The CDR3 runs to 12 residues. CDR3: CAWRARVSEQYV. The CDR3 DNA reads TGTGCCTGGAGAGCTCGCGTCTCCGAGCAGTACGTC.

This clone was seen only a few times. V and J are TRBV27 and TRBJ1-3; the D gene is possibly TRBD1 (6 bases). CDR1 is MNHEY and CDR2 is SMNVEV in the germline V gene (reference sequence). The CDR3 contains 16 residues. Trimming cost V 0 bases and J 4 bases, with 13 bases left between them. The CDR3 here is CASSLSPTGTGNTIYF. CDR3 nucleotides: TGTGCCAGCAGTTTATCCCCTACAGGGACCGGAAACACCATATATTTT.

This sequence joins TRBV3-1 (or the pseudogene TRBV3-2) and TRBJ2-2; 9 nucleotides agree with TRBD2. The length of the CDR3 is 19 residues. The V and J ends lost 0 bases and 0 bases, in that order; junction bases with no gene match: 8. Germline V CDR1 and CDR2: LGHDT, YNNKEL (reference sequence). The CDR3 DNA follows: TGTGCCAGCAGCCAAGATCGAGCGGGGGGATACGCGAACACCGGGGAGCTGTTTTTT. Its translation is CASSQDRAGGYANTGELFF.